Following are 26 T cell receptor beta chains from one sample sequenced in a study of T cell responses to AZD1222 COVID-19 vaccine. The table came from immunoSEQ multiplex PCR; TCRdb's copy has only in-frame clones and leaves some out. The data show roughly 150,000 clones, roughly 91% seen once. The specimen comprised peripheral blood, sampled 28 days after the second AZD1222 dose. These receptors originate from an adult who received the AZD1222 COVID-19 vaccine.

This clone is a singleton in its sample. The gene calls are TRBV7-9 and TRBJ2-2; D may correspond to TRBD1 or TRBD2 (5 bases each). V was cut by 8 bases and J by 1 base, with 17 bases left in between. Germline V CDR1 and CDR2: SEHNR, FQNEAQ (reference sequence). The CDR3 spans 16 residues. The CDR3 is CASDLPWGKNTGELFF. The CDR3 nucleotides are TGTGCCAGCGACCTACCTTGGGGGAAGAACACCGGGGAGCTGTTTTTT.

This chain uses TRBV6-5 with TRBJ2-3; 11 bases are a match to TRBD2. V lost 10 bases, J lost 5 bases, and 8 bases stayed unmatched. Germline assignment: CDR1 MNHEY and CDR2 SVGAGI. The length of the CDR3 is 14 residues. In DNA form, the CDR3 reads TGTGCCACTCGTAGCGGGGGGGCTGGAGATACGCAGTATTTT. Its translation: CATRSGGAGDTQYF.

This clone was observed once. The chain links TRBV2 to TRBJ2-7; a weak D match, TRBD1 (7 bases). Trimming cost V 3 bases and J 4 bases, with 13 bases left between them. Germline CDR1 and CDR2: SNHLY and FYNNEI. There are 14 residues in the CDR3. CDR3 DNA: TGTGCCAGCAGTGAGCAGGGGGGCAGGTACGAGCAGTACTTC. This gives the protein CASSEQGGRYEQYF.

This chain joins TRBV6-5 and TRBJ1-6; the match to TRBD1 covers 8 bases. The germline V gene encodes CDR1 MNHEY and CDR2 SVGAGI. V lost 4 bases, J lost 7 bases, and 6 bases stayed unmatched. This CDR3 spans 15 amino acids. Here the CDR3 DNA reads TGTGCCAGCAGTTTGGACAGGGTTAGAAATTCACCCCTCCACTTT. Its protein is CASSLDRVRNSPLHF.

J is TRBJ2-3 and V is TRBV5-6; TRBD1 agrees at 8 bases. This CDR3 is built from 16 residues. V was pared by 0 bases and J by 2 bases, with 5 bases of the junction left unmatched. Germline V gene lookup returns CDR1 SGHDT and CDR2 YYEEEE. CDR3 in DNA: TGTGCCAGCAGCTTGGGGACAGGGCTCAACACAGATACGCAGTATTTT. This gives the protein CASSLGTGLNTDTQYF.

This clone came up once. V usage is TRBV5-1 and J usage is TRBJ2-7; 10 positions match TRBD1. Trimming at V came to 3 bases and at J to 0 bases, leaving 3 bases not matched to a gene. The germline gives CDR1 SGHRS, CDR2 YFSETQ. The CDR3 consists of 15 residues. This CDR3 reads CASSYRTGGSYEQYF. In DNA, the CDR3 is TGCGCCAGCAGCTATAGGACAGGGGGCTCCTACGAGCAGTACTTC.

The chain carries TRBV7-9 and TRBJ2-2, with 12 bases identical to TRBD2. Germline-derived CDR1 and CDR2 are SEHNR and FQNEAQ (reference sequence). The CDR3 runs to 16 residues. Trimming at V came to 5 bases and at J to 5 bases, leaving 6 bases not matched to a gene. The CDR3 here is CASSRTSGVGTGELFF. The DNA for the CDR3 is TGTGCCAGCAGCCGGACTAGCGGGGTGGGGACCGGGGAGCTGTTTTTT.

The V and J genes are TRBV7-8 and TRBJ2-6; D is unresolved. The CDR3 contains 18 residues. V lost 1 base and J lost 0, with 13 bases in between. CDR1 and CDR2 (germline): SGHVS, FQNEAQ. For the CDR3, the DNA is TGTGCCAGCAGCTTAGTTAGAGTTTTTTTCTCTGGGGCCAACGTCCTGACTTTC. Its translation: CASSLVRVFFSGANVLTF.

The chain has TRBV28 and TRBJ1-2; TRBD1 is a possible D gene (5 bases). V was clipped by 2 bases and J by 4 bases, with 8 bases between them. Germline V gives CDR1 MDHEN, CDR2 SYDVKM. This CDR3 spans 13 amino acids. Here the CDR3 reads CASSLEGIYGYTF. The CDR3 DNA sequence: TGTGCCAGCAGTTTAGAGGGGATCTATGGCTACACCTTC.

The rearrangement joins TRBV10-2 to TRBJ1-2; 9 bases fit TRBD1. In germline, CDR1 is WSHSY, CDR2 SAAADI. Trimming removed 0 bases from V and 6 bases from J; junction bases left unmatched: 5. The CDR3 is made up of 15 amino acids. CDR3 nucleotides: TGCGCCAGCAGTGAGTCGGGGACAGGGATGGATGGCTACACCTTC. This sequence encodes CASSESGTGMDGYTF.

The gene calls are TRBV12-3 or TRBV12-4 and TRBJ2-5; D is undetermined. CDR3 length equals 13 residues. Trimming stripped 5 bases from V and 3 bases from J, with 10 bases between. DNA of the CDR3: TGTGCCAGCAGTCTTAGGCAGAAAGAGACCCAGTACTTC. It translates to CASSLRQKETQYF.

This chain joins TRBV9 and TRBJ2-1, with 9 bases that match TRBD2. The CDR3 runs to 18 residues. The germline V gene has CDR1 SGDLS and CDR2 YYNGEE. Trimming cost V 4 bases and J 0 bases; bases outside gene matches: 11. The CDR3 protein is CASSPSGGRGSSYNEQFF. The CDR3 nucleotides read TGTGCCAGCAGCCCCTCGGGCGGGAGGGGTAGCTCCTACAATGAGCAGTTCTTC.

On this clone: At the DNA level, this CDR3 is encoded by other sequences in the same sample as well. CDR3 in DNA: TGTGCCACCAGTGATCCAGATCAGCCCCAGCATTTT. Its protein product is CATSDPDQPQHF. V is TRBV24-1 and J is TRBJ1-5; no definite D call. Germline CDR1 reads KGHDR; CDR2 reads SFDVKD. V dropped 3 bases and J dropped 5 bases, with 4 bases sitting between them. There are 12 residues in the CDR3.

The chain uses TRBV7-2 and TRBJ2-5; D is possibly TRBD1 or TRBD2 (5 bases each). This CDR3 has 15 residues. CDR1 and CDR2 (germline): SGHTA, FQGNSA. Trimming took off 4 bases at V and 5 bases at J, with 17 bases between the two ends. The CDR3 nucleotides are TGTGCCAGCAGCTCTAGGAGAGGGGATCGGGAGACCCAGTACTTC. It yields the protein CASSSRRGDRETQYF.

J is TRBJ1-2 and V is TRBV9; 10 positions agree with TRBD1. With 4 bases clipped from V and 0 bases from J, the junction kept 3 bases outside the gene matches. The CDR3 sequence is 15 residues long. Germline CDR1 reads SGDLS; CDR2 reads YYNGEE. The CDR3 DNA reads as TGTGCCAGCAGCTTGACAGGGGGCTCTAACTATGGCTACACCTTC. The encoded protein is CASSLTGGSNYGYTF.

This chain links TRBV2 with TRBJ2-7, with 7 bases that match TRBD1. The CDR3 is 14 amino acids. V was clipped by 5 bases and J by 3 bases; unmatched bases: 7. Germline V gene sequence: CDR1 SNHLY, CDR2 FYNNEI. The CDR3 loop reads CASSKGTGVYEQYF. The CDR3 region has the DNA TGTGCCAGCAGTAAAGGAACAGGGGTCTACGAGCAGTACTTC.

The CDR3 sequence: CASSFGTSDIYEQYF. The CDR3 DNA sequence: TGTGCCAGCAGCTTCGGGACAAGTGATATCTACGAGCAGTACTTC. The V and J genes are TRBV7-8 and TRBJ2-7; D is possibly TRBD1 (6 bases). This CDR3 comprises 15 residues. Germline V gene lookup returns CDR1 SGHVS and CDR2 FQNEAQ. V was shortened by 3 bases and J by 3 bases, with 15 bases between the two germline ends.

The chain combines TRBV7-2 with TRBJ2-4, with 13 bases matching TRBD2. Germline V lookup: CDR1 SGHTA, CDR2 FQGNSA. This CDR3 region has 19 residues. V lost 5 bases, J lost 4 bases, and 14 bases stayed unmatched. The CDR3 reads CASSPNPWTSGSDKNIQYF. The CDR3 DNA reads TGTGCCAGCAGCCCGAACCCCTGGACTAGCGGGAGTGATAAAAACATTCAGTACTTC.

The gene calls are TRBV6-2 or TRBV6-3 and TRBJ1-2; the match to TRBD1 covers 11 bases. The V gene's germline CDR1 is MNHEY and CDR2 SVGEGT. The CDR3 consists of 14 residues. Trimming removed 2 bases from V and 6 bases from J; junction bases left unmatched: 2. The CDR3 DNA follows: TGTGCCAGCAGTTACCGGGGACAGGGGGATGGCTACACCTTC. Encoded protein: CASSYRGQGDGYTF.

The chain has TRBV18 and TRBJ1-1; 7 nucleotides match TRBD1. The J segment lost 1 base and the V segment lost 4 bases, leaving 6 bases of the junction unmatched. CDR3 length equals 15 residues. Germline lookup yields CDR1 KGHSH and CDR2 LQKENI. As DNA, the CDR3 is TGTGCCAGCTCACAACGGGACAGTGCGAACACTGAAGCTTTCTTT. It is translated as CASSQRDSANTEAFF.

The V and J genes are TRBV6-4 and TRBJ2-3; D might be TRBD1 (6 bases). The CDR3 is 15 amino acids. V was pared by 4 bases and J by 0 bases, with 11 bases between. Germline V CDR1 and CDR2: MRHNA, SNTAGT. CDR3 protein: CASSAEGDSTDTQYF. The CDR3 DNA reads TGTGCCAGCAGTGCTGAGGGGGACAGCACAGATACGCAGTATTTT.

The gene calls are TRBV28 and TRBJ1-3; possibly TRBD1 for D (6 bases). CDR3 size: 15 residues. The V end lost 5 bases, the J end lost 2 bases, and 13 bases lay between the germline ends. In germline, CDR1 is MDHEN, CDR2 SYDVKM. The CDR3 DNA is TGTGCCAGCAGTACGGGCCCAGGGGCTGGAAACACCATATATTTT. This encodes CASSTGPGAGNTIYF.

CDR3 amino acids: CASSLGTARSGYTF. CDR3 nucleotides: TGTGCCAGCAGCTTGGGGACTGCACGAAGTGGCTACACCTTC. The rearrangement links TRBV5-6 to TRBJ1-2, with D hard to call. V lost 0 bases and J 7 bases, leaving 13 bases between the germline ends. The CDR3 is 14 residues long. Germline CDR1 reads SGHDT; CDR2 reads YYEEEE.

V usage is TRBV27 and J usage is TRBJ1-6; D not resolved. This CDR3 has 15 amino acids. V was trimmed by 2 bases and J by 0 bases, leaving 5 bases between them. The V gene's germline CDR1 is MNHEY and CDR2 SMNVEV (reference sequence). CDR3 in DNA: TGTGCCAGCAGTTTACTTTTCTCCTATAATTCACCCCTCCACTTT. The encoded protein is CASSLLFSYNSPLHF.

The chain couples TRBV5-1 to TRBJ1-2, with D unclear. V was trimmed by 7 bases and J by 0 bases, leaving 7 bases between them. The germline V gene has CDR1 SGHRS and CDR2 YFSETQ. The CDR3 length is 12 residues. CDR3 amino acids: CASSVANYGYTF. Here the CDR3 DNA reads TGCGCCAGCTCCGTCGCTAACTATGGCTACACCTTC.

The V and J genes are TRBV11-2 and TRBJ1-6; 7 nucleotides line up with TRBD1. The CDR3 runs 14 residues. Trimming took 6 bases from V and 10 from J; bases not matched to a gene: 9. Germline V gene sequence: CDR1 SGHAT, CDR2 FQNNGV. CDR3 in amino acids: CASRLPGGRSPLHF. DNA of the CDR3: TGTGCCAGCAGATTACCAGGGGGTCGATCACCCCTCCACTTT.